Listed below are T cell receptor beta chains from one sample, sequenced in a study of blood T cell repertoires in COVID-19. Clones were read by immunoSEQ multiplex PCR, and TCRdb kept only the in-frame ones, dropping some. Of about 230,000 clones in the sample, more than 75% were seen once. Sequencing was carried out using PBMCs or T cells enriched from blood (not recorded which). Receptor source: a man aged 18 to 29 who had recovered from COVID-19. CDR3s include the opening cysteine and the closing phenylalanine or tryptophan. D genes are given only for firm matches. Some rows mark clone size as missing; the rest say once, few, many or name a class of expanded clone.

NA,TRBV3-1/TRBV3-2,TRBD2,TRBJ2-7,TGTGCCAGCAGCCAAGGTAGCGGGCAAACCTACGAGCAGTACTTC,CASSQGSGQTYEQYF
NA,TRBV12-3/TRBV12-4,TRBD2,TRBJ2-7,TGTGCCAGCAGAAAGCGGGAGGGTGGGGAGCAGTACTTC,CASRKREGGEQYF
NA,TRBV6-2/TRBV6-3,NA,TRBJ1-2,TGTGCCAGCAGTCGACGGGACACGGACTGGGAAGGCTACACCTTC,CASSRRDTDWEGYTF
NA,TRBV6-5,NA,TRBJ2-1,TGTGCCAGCAACTTAGACTTCTCCTACAATGAGCAGTTCTTC,CASNLDFSYNEQFF
NA,TRBV19,NA,TRBJ1-5,TGTGCCAGTAGGACAGGCGAGATGATCAATCAGCCCCAGCATTTT,CASRTGEMINQPQHF
once,TRBV27,NA,TRBJ2-7,TGTGCCAGCAGTCGCTCCCCCGGCTACGAGCAGTACTTC,CASSRSPGYEQYF
few,TRBV6-5,TRBD1,TRBJ2-1,TGTGCCAGCAGGGCCGGGACAGCTTTCAATGAGCAGTTCTTC,CASRAGTAFNEQFF
once,TRBV24-1,NA,TRBJ2-3,TGTGCCACCGCAGACCGGCAGGTCGGAGATACGCAGTATTTT,CATADRQVGDTQYF
NA,TRBV11-2,NA,TRBJ2-3,TGTGCCAGCAGCCCTTACCAGGGTTTAGATACGCAGTATTTT,CASSPYQGLDTQYF
NA,TRBV18,TRBD2,TRBJ2-2,TGTGCCAGCTCACCACTTGGGCAGGGACTAAACACCGGGGAGCTGTTTTTT,CASSPLGQGLNTGELFF
NA,TRBV2,NA,TRBJ1-1,TGTGCCAGCACGTCAGGGGAAGGCACTGAAGCTTTCTTT,CASTSGEGTEAFF